This T cell receptor (beta chain) was obtained from a study of blood T cell repertoires in COVID-19. Profiled with immunoSEQ multiplex PCR; TCRdb holds only in-frame clones, not every one. This table holds around 370,000 clones, roughly 90% found once. Between the trimmed V and J ends, which lost 2 bases and 0 bases, there was a span of 13 bases. The germline CDR1 and CDR2 sequences are SGHRS and YFSETQ. The CDR3 is 16 amino acids. The receptor's source is a woman aged 70-85 years with COVID-19, enrolled during active disease. This sequence joins TRBV5-1 and TRBJ2-3, with D hard to call. Source material: peripheral blood. The CDR3 spells CASSLLTQTSTDTQYF. The CDR3 nucleotides read TGCGCCAGCAGCTTACTGACACAAACTAGCACAGATACGCAGTATTTT.